The 29 T cell receptor beta chains below come from one sample, sequenced in a study of blood T cell repertoires in COVID-19. The method was immunoSEQ multiplex PCR; TCRdb's version includes in-frame clones alone and lacks a portion of them. The sample records 86,000 or so clones, roughly 91% being singletons. The sample taken for sequencing was peripheral blood. These TCRs come from a woman between 45 and 65 years old in a cohort sampled during active COVID-19.

This clone was counted a few times. The genes are TRBV28 and TRBJ2-1; tentatively, D is TRBD1 (6 bases). Per germline, CDR1 MDHEN and CDR2 SYDVKM. V was pared by 0 bases and J by 8 bases, with 14 bases between. The CDR3 sequence is 15 residues long. As DNA, the CDR3 is TGTGCCAGCAGTTTATGGGCAGGGGAACTGGATGAGCAGTTCTTC. Translated, it gives CASSLWAGELDEQFF. The entire variable domain, with the rest obtained from reference TRBV28 and TRBJ2-1, is as follows: DVKVTQSSRYLVKRTGEKVFLECVQDMDHENMFWYRQDPGLGLRLIYFSYDVKMKEKGDIPEGYSVSREKKERFSLILESASTNQTSMYLCASSLWAGELDEQFFGPGTRLTVL.

J is TRBJ2-5 and V is TRBV10-3; D is ambiguous. CDR3 length equals 13 residues. V was clipped by 4 bases and J by 1 base, with 7 bases between them. CDR1 ENHRY and CDR2 SYGVKD come from the germline V gene. The CDR3 nucleotides read TGTGCCATCAGTGGTCGTGTCCAAGAGACCCAGTACTTC. Protein: CAISGRVQETQYF.

This chain links TRBV11-2 with TRBJ2-1, with TRBD2 identical over 10 bases. V trimming: 5 bases; J trimming: 12 bases; junction bases outside the gene matches: 13. Germline loops: CDR1 SGHAT, CDR2 FQNNGV. The CDR3 spans 15 residues. CDR3 region: CASSPIGASGRSQFF. The CDR3 region has the DNA TGTGCCAGCAGCCCGATAGGGGCTAGCGGGAGATCGCAGTTCTTC.

The chain carries TRBV7-9 and TRBJ1-1; D is undetermined. CDR3 size: 13 residues. The germline V gene has CDR1 SEHNR and CDR2 FQNEAQ (reference sequence). Trimming cost V 5 bases and J 1 base, with 8 bases left between them. The CDR3 DNA sequence: TGTGCCAGCAGCGATTTACAGAACACTGAAGCTTTCTTT. The encoded protein is CASSDLQNTEAFF.

The V gene is TRBV9, the J gene TRBJ2-3; 7 nucleotides line up with TRBD1. This CDR3 comprises 18 residues. Germline CDR1 and CDR2: SGDLS and YYNGEE. V shed 0 bases, J shed 3 bases, and the junction held 13 bases outside the gene matches. The CDR3 nucleotides read TGTGCCAGCAGCGTAGCTACGGGGAGACAGGGAAGGACAGATACGCAGTATTTT. Encoded protein: CASSVATGRQGRTDTQYF.

CDR3 coding DNA: TGTGCCAGCGGCCTTACAGAGACCCAGTACTTC. Protein sequence: CASGLTETQYF. The J gene is TRBJ2-5, the V gene TRBV27; D is ambiguous. Germline values: CDR1 MNHEY, CDR2 SMNVEV (reference sequence). The CDR3 has 11 amino acids. The V and J ends lost 8 bases and 4 bases respectively, with 8 bases between them.

The V and J genes are TRBV29-1 and TRBJ2-5; D is ambiguous. Germline CDR1 and CDR2: SQVTM and ANQGSEA. The CDR3 is made up of 12 amino acids. Trimming left V 1 base short and J 2 bases short, with 5 bases between. Written as DNA, the CDR3 is TGCAGCGTTGAAGCAGAACAAGAGACCCAGTACTTC. Translation gives CSVEAEQETQYF. The variable domain in full, with the rest retrieved from reference TRBV29-1 and TRBJ2-5, is SAVISQKPSRDICQRGTSLTIQCQVDSQVTMMFWYRQQPGQSLTLIATANQGSEATYESGFVIDKFPISRPNLTFSTLTVSNMSPEDSSIYLCSVEAEQETQYFGPGTRLLVL.

This clone was seen a handful of times. The J gene is TRBJ2-1, the V gene TRBV6-4, with 9 positions matching TRBD2. There are 16 residues in the CDR3. Germline V gene lookup returns CDR1 MRHNA and CDR2 SNTAGT. Losses at the gene ends were 6 bases for V and 0 bases for J; bases not matched to a gene: 6. The CDR3 here is CASSASGASSYNEQFF. In DNA form, the CDR3 reads TGTGCCAGCAGCGCTAGCGGGGCGAGCTCCTACAATGAGCAGTTCTTC.

This chain links TRBV2 with TRBJ1-6; 9 bases map to TRBD1. CDR3 length equals 14 residues. CDR1 and CDR2 (germline): SNHLY, FYNNEI. V was pared by 6 bases and J by 6 bases, with 3 bases of the junction left unmatched. In DNA form, the CDR3 reads TGTGCCAGCAGGTGGACAGGGGTTAATTCACCCCTCCACTTT. Its translation is CASRWTGVNSPLHF. Variable domain in full (rest from reference TRBV2 and TRBJ1-6): EPEVTQTPSHQVTQMGQEVILRCVPISNHLYFYWYRQILGQKVEFLVSFYNNEISEKSEIFDDQFSVERPDGSNFTLKIRSTKLEDSAMYFCASRWTGVNSPLHFGNGTRLTVT.

The chain links TRBV21-1 to TRBJ2-3; TRBD2 reflects the table's D call only, with no check against the DNA. TRBV21-1 represents a pseudogene. CDR3 length equals 19 residues. This CDR3 is CASSKGGQSSGGFGDTQYF. The CDR3 nucleotides are TGTGCCAGCAGCAAAGGCGGGCAAAGTAGCGGGGGCTTTGGGGATACGCAGTATTTT.

CDR3 region: CASSWRAGLVDEQYF. CDR3 nucleotide sequence: TGTGCCAGCAGTTGGCGTGCGGGGTTGGTGGACGAGCAGTACTTC. This chain links TRBV6-5 with TRBJ2-7, with D possibly being TRBD2 (6 bases). V was shortened by 4 bases and J by 5 bases, with 18 bases between the two germline ends. The V gene's germline CDR1 is MNHEY and CDR2 SVGAGI. There are 15 residues in the CDR3.

This chain links TRBV2 with TRBJ2-3; the D gene is possibly TRBD2 (5 bases). Germline V CDR1 and CDR2: SNHLY, FYNNEI. This CDR3 region has 11 residues. Trimming removed 9 bases at V and 1 base at J, with 5 bases between. The CDR3 DNA is TGTGCCAGGGAGGGCACAGATACGCAGTATTTT. It yields the protein CAREGTDTQYF. Supplemented by reference TRBV2 and TRBJ2-3, the full variable domain reads EPEVTQTPSHQVTQMGQEVILRCVPISNHLYFYWYRQILGQKVEFLVSFYNNEISEKSEIFDDQFSVERPDGSNFTLKIRSTKLEDSAMYFCAREGTDTQYFGPGTRLTVL.

The chain combines TRBV3-1 (or the pseudogene TRBV3-2) with TRBJ2-7; TRBD1 aligns across 9 bases. Germline CDR1 and CDR2: LGHDT and YNNKEL (reference sequence). The CDR3 is 14 residues long. V dropped 2 bases and J dropped 4; count of bases not matched to a gene: 3. CDR3 amino acids: CASSQPGQGYEQYF. In DNA form, the CDR3 reads TGTGCCAGCAGCCAACCGGGACAGGGTTACGAGCAGTACTTC.

The rearrangement links TRBV7-9 to TRBJ1-5; maybe TRBD1 (6 bases). Per the germline V gene, CDR1 is SEHNR and CDR2 is FQNEAQ (reference sequence). This CDR3 region has 13 residues. V lost 5 bases and J 10 bases, leaving 15 bases between the germline ends. The CDR3 spells CASSHDVRGPQHF. The CDR3, as DNA: TGTGCCAGCAGCCACGATGTCAGGGGACCCCAGCATTTT.

The chain is built from TRBV6-5 and TRBJ1-5; 12 nucleotides line up with TRBD1. CDR1 and CDR2 (germline): MNHEY, SVGAGI. This CDR3 is built from 14 residues. Trimming took 2 bases from V and 8 from J; bases not matched to a gene: 1. The CDR3 reads CASSYGTGGEPQHF. Written as DNA, the CDR3 is TGTGCCAGCAGTTACGGGACAGGGGGCGAGCCCCAGCATTTT.

This chain joins TRBV7-9 and TRBJ2-3, with D possibly TRBD2 on 6 matching bases. CDR1 and CDR2 (germline): SEHNR, FQNEAQ (reference sequence). The CDR3 covers 15 residues. V gave up 1 base and J gave up 4 bases, with 12 bases separating them. This CDR3 is CASSLGGALADTQYF. The DNA of the CDR3 is TGTGCCAGCAGCTTAGGCGGGGCACTTGCAGATACGCAGTATTTT.

The chain has TRBV5-4 and TRBJ1-1; D is ambiguous. Germline values: CDR1 SGHNT, CDR2 YYREEE (reference sequence). The CDR3 is 14 amino acids. Between the trimmed V and J ends, which lost 0 bases and 6 bases, there was a span of 12 bases. The CDR3 spells CASSLGVEGSEAFF. Here the CDR3 DNA reads TGTGCCAGCAGCTTGGGGGTTGAGGGCTCTGAAGCTTTCTTT.

V and J are TRBV28 and TRBJ1-1; 7 nucleotides align to TRBD1. CDR1 is MDHEN, CDR2 SYDVKM, per germline. The J segment lost 8 bases and the V segment lost 3 bases, leaving 3 bases of the junction unmatched. The CDR3 sequence is 12 residues long. For the CDR3, the DNA is TGTGCCAGCAGTTTTTACAGGGGAGAAGCTTTCTTT. This translates into CASSFYRGEAFF.

The genes are TRBV5-1 and TRBJ1-1, with unresolved D. The germline V gene encodes CDR1 SGHRS and CDR2 YFSETQ. The CDR3 runs to 12 residues. V lost 4 bases and J lost 4, with 8 bases in between. CDR3 nucleotides: TGCGCCAGCAGCCCCCCGGGCACTGAAGCTTTCTTT. This gives the protein CASSPPGTEAFF.

J is TRBJ2-1 and V is TRBV19; TRBD1 matches 8 bases. Germline CDR1 reads LNHDA; CDR2 reads SQIVND (reference sequence). The CDR3 runs 14 residues. The trim removed 10 bases at V and 4 bases at J, leaving 9 bases unmatched. CDR3 loop: CATNGQGRYNEQFF. The CDR3 DNA follows: TGTGCCACTAACGGACAGGGACGATACAATGAGCAGTTCTTC.

This chain connects TRBV6-2 or TRBV6-3 to TRBJ2-2; 14 bases fit TRBD2. This CDR3 comprises 17 residues. The germline V gene encodes CDR1 MNHEY and CDR2 SVGEGT. V trimming: 5 bases; J trimming: 7 bases; junction bases outside the gene matches: 9. For the CDR3, the DNA is TGTGCCAGCAGTCTCCGACTAGCGGGGGGGCATGTCGGGGAGCTGTTTTTT. Encoded protein: CASSLRLAGGHVGELFF.

The chain links TRBV19 to TRBJ2-2, with 9 bases matching TRBD2. Germline V CDR1 and CDR2: LNHDA, SQIVND (reference sequence). The CDR3 sequence is 15 residues long. V dropped 4 bases and J dropped 5; count of bases not matched to a gene: 5. This chain's CDR3 is CASSKTGLATGELFF. Written as DNA, the CDR3 is TGTGCCAGTAGTAAAACCGGACTAGCGACCGGGGAGCTGTTTTTT.

The V gene is TRBV3-1 (or the pseudogene TRBV3-2), the J gene TRBJ1-2; TRBD1 matches at 7 bases. This CDR3 spans 14 amino acids. V trimming: 5 bases; J trimming: 6 bases; junction bases outside the gene matches: 9. Looked up from germline, CDR1 is LGHDT and CDR2 is YNNKEL (reference sequence). The CDR3 here is CASSRTGPGHGYTF. CDR3 DNA: TGTGCCAGCAGCAGGACAGGCCCCGGGCATGGCTACACCTTC.

The genes are TRBV18 and TRBJ1-3, with 7 bases aligning to TRBD1. CDR3 size: 16 residues. V dropped 2 bases and J dropped 0; count of bases not matched to a gene: 4. Germline CDR1 is KGHSH and CDR2 is LQKENI. The CDR3 DNA reads as TGTGCCAGCTCACCATCCGGGACAGTCTCTGGAAACACCATATATTTT. As protein: CASSPSGTVSGNTIYF.

The chain recombines TRBV21-1 with TRBJ1-5; the table's D gene call, TRBD1, was not cross checked with the DNA. TRBV21-1 is listed as a pseudogene. This CDR3 is built from 13 residues. CDR3 amino acids: CARGDRANQPQHF. The CDR3 DNA is TGTGCCAGGGGGGACAGGGCCAATCAGCCCCAGCATTTT.

This chain uses TRBV24-1 with TRBJ1-1; D possibly corresponds to TRBD1 (6 bases). The ends were cut back, 6 bases at V and 4 bases at J, with 8 bases in the middle. CDR3 length: 12 residues. From germline, CDR1 is KGHDR and CDR2 SFDVKD. The CDR3 nucleotides read TGTGCCACCAGTAGAGGGGGCACTGAAGCTTTCTTT. Translation gives CATSRGGTEAFF.

The gene calls are TRBV5-5 and TRBJ2-1; 7 bases map to TRBD2. Losses at the gene ends were 0 bases for V and 2 bases for J; bases not matched to a gene: 5. This CDR3 has 16 residues. Per germline, CDR1 SGHKS and CDR2 YYEKEE (reference sequence). DNA of the CDR3: TGTGCCAGCAGCTTGGCCGGGCTAGCGGCCTACAATGAGCAGTTCTTC. Protein sequence: CASSLAGLAAYNEQFF.

In nucleotides, the CDR3 is TGTGCCAGCAGCCCAAGGACAGCCTCCTACGAGCAGTACTTC. Translating it yields CASSPRTASYEQYF. The chain employs TRBV3-1 (or the pseudogene TRBV3-2) and TRBJ2-7; possibly TRBD1 for D (6 bases). The CDR3 runs to 14 residues. V was trimmed by 4 bases and J by 0 bases, leaving 10 bases between them. CDR1 and CDR2 (germline): LGHDT, YNNKEL (reference sequence).

The chain couples TRBV4-2 to TRBJ1-4, with D unresolved. The CDR3 spans 12 residues. The V end was cut by 1 base, the J end by 7 bases, with 4 bases between. CDR1 is LGHNA and CDR2 is YNFKEQ in the germline V gene. CDR3 protein: CASSQGSEKLFF. CDR3 bases: TGTGCCAGCAGCCAAGGGAGTGAAAAACTGTTTTTT.